This T cell receptor (beta chain) was observed in a study of blood T cells in healthy people across ages. With a J-beta primer mix and a sample-barcoded 5' primer, a second PCR ran about 6 to 11 cycles. TCRdb analysed the 5' RACE reads with MiXCR anew, one entry per CDR3 protein. The data contain more than 1,400,000 distinct CDR3 sequences, approximately 40% of them singletons. This clonotype was seen more than once but under ten times. The sample consisted of blood. The sequence derives from a young woman in good health.

The CDR3 region is CSAKTGSLETQYF. Written as DNA, the CDR3 is TGCAGTGCTAAGACCGGGTCCCTAGAGACCCAGTACTTC. V is TRBV20-1 and J is TRBJ2-5; D uncertain. Germline V gives CDR1 DFQATT, CDR2 SNEGSKA (reference sequence). The CDR3 loop spans 13 amino acids. Trimming removed 4 bases at V and 4 bases at J, with 13 bases between.